This entry describes one T cell receptor beta chain. This entry comes from a study of blood T cell repertoires in COVID-19. Libraries were prepared by immunoSEQ multiplex PCR; TCRdb keeps only in-frame clonotypes and omits some of them. Here the sample spans over 250,000 clones, over 75% being singletons. CDR3 size: 11 residues. CDR1 and CDR2 from the germline V gene are MNHEY and SVGEGT. V lost 6 bases and J 7 bases, leaving 7 bases between the germline ends. The rearrangement links TRBV6-2 or TRBV6-3 to TRBJ2-1; D not certain. The receptor was isolated from a human donor in a cohort sampled during active COVID-19. Sequencing was carried out using peripheral blood. DNA of the CDR3: TGTGCCAGCAGCGTGTTAAATGAGCAGTTCTTC. Protein product: CASSVLNEQFF.